A selection of T cell receptor beta chains follows, all from one sample in a study of T-cell reconstitution after alpha-beta-depleted transplantation in children. Using its own MiXCR run on the PCR reads, TCRdb lists one record per CDR3 protein. The table has roughly 120,000 distinct CDR3 sequences, about 9.3% seen once. Source: PBMCs, taken before TCRalphabeta/CD19-depleted stem cell transplant. The receptor source for this set is a boy between 2 and 10 years old with acute lymphoblastic leukemia, due to receive a stem cell transplant. The conserved cysteine and the conserved F or W are not part of the CDR3 here.

J gene: TRBJ1-2
V gene: TRBV6-5
CDR3 protein: ASSYTGDHGYT

J gene: TRBJ2-1
V gene: TRBV20-1
CDR3 protein: SAILPSGRIYNEQF

J gene: TRBJ2-1
V gene: TRBV27
CDR3 protein: ASSFNNEQF

J gene: TRBJ2-5
V gene: TRBV29-1
CDR3 protein: SAAPQGRETQY

J gene: TRBJ1-1
V gene: TRBV2
CDR3 protein: ASSPRGTVNTEAF

J gene: TRBJ2-3
V gene: TRBV20-1
CDR3 protein: SARGVREGGTQY

J gene: TRBJ2-1
V gene: TRBV20-1
CDR3 protein: SAPTQDRGIDNEQF

J gene: TRBJ1-4
V gene: TRBV5-5
CDR3 protein: ASRRQGSNEKLF

J gene: TRBJ1-1
V gene: TRBV27
CDR3 protein: ASRSPGRGSAF

J gene: TRBJ2-1
V gene: TRBV30
CDR3 protein: ASIRALGASRSSYNEQF

J gene: TRBJ2-1
V gene: TRBV5-1
CDR3 protein: ASSSLAGAHNEQF

J gene: TRBJ1-5
V gene: TRBV6-5
CDR3 protein: ASSYQKGAGQPQH

J gene: TRBJ1-2
V gene: TRBV12-3/TRBV12-4
CDR3 protein: ASSLQAYGYT

J gene: TRBJ2-5
V gene: TRBV4-1
CDR3 protein: ASSQEYTGGGETQY

J gene: TRBJ2-2
V gene: TRBV12-3/TRBV12-4
CDR3 protein: ASRLALNTGELF

J gene: TRBJ2-3
V gene: TRBV20-1
CDR3 protein: SARAGSTDTQY

J gene: TRBJ2-7
V gene: TRBV7-8
CDR3 protein: ASSLVGLANEQY

J gene: TRBJ2-7
V gene: TRBV12-3/TRBV12-4
CDR3 protein: ASSFDRAGSYEQY

J gene: TRBJ1-5
V gene: TRBV20-1
CDR3 protein: SALGQGSLTQH

J gene: TRBJ2-7
V gene: TRBV7-8
CDR3 protein: ASSLAGLVPYEQY

J gene: TRBJ2-7
V gene: TRBV4-2
CDR3 protein: ASSQEWLLPYEQY

J gene: TRBJ2-1
V gene: TRBV4-1
CDR3 protein: ASSQDRDGEQF

J gene: TRBJ1-2
V gene: TRBV3-1
CDR3 protein: ASSRSGQGNGYT

J gene: TRBJ2-3
V gene: TRBV5-8
CDR3 protein: ASSSALPGIADTQY

J gene: TRBJ1-4
V gene: TRBV3-1
CDR3 protein: ASSQVGTETNEKLF

J gene: TRBJ2-5
V gene: TRBV5-6
CDR3 protein: AMGPGTRETQY

J gene: TRBJ2-1
V gene: TRBV7-9
CDR3 protein: ASSLGTADEF

J gene: TRBJ2-7
V gene: TRBV7-6
CDR3 protein: ASSLGAGGGLREQY

J gene: TRBJ1-1
V gene: TRBV28
CDR3 protein: ASSRKRPLDTEAF

J gene: TRBJ2-1
V gene: TRBV3-1
CDR3 protein: ASSQGVEQF

J gene: TRBJ2-1
V gene: TRBV12-3/TRBV12-4
CDR3 protein: ASSLRGGGTYNEQF

J gene: TRBJ1-5
V gene: TRBV12-3/TRBV12-4
CDR3 protein: ASSSTAQPQH